The 6 T cell receptor beta chains listed next were all sequenced from one sample in a study of OX40 agonist ivuxolimab in advanced cancers. Clones were read by immunoSEQ multiplex PCR, and TCRdb kept only the in-frame ones, dropping some. The sample yields fewer than 15,000 clones, about 87% seen once. Sequencing was performed on CD4+ or CD8+ T cells sorted from blood, taken in a trial of the OX40 agonist ivuxolimab. The receptor source for this set is an adult with an advanced solid tumor such as melanoma, head and neck, liver or kidney cancer.

CDR3 nucleotide sequence: TGCAGCGTTAAGGAATCCTACGAGCAGTACTTC. Protein product: CSVKESYEQYF. This sequence joins TRBV29-1 and TRBJ2-7; D uncertain. Germline V gene lookup returns CDR1 SQVTM and CDR2 ANQGSEA. V lost 5 bases and J lost 1, with 6 bases in between. The CDR3 runs 11 residues.

CDR3 in DNA: TGTGCCAGCAGCTTCACTAGCGGGGTCCAAGAGACCCAGTACTTC. It is translated as CASSFTSGVQETQYF. The V gene is TRBV7-9, the J gene TRBJ2-5; 10 bases line up with TRBD2. There are 15 residues in the CDR3. Germline CDR1 is SEHNR and CDR2 is FQNEAQ (reference sequence). Trimming removed 3 bases from V and 1 base from J; junction bases left unmatched: 2.

The sample holds one count of this clone. The chain uses TRBV6-5 and TRBJ1-5; 8 nucleotides line up with TRBD1. This CDR3 has 15 residues. CDR1 is MNHEY and CDR2 is SVGAGI in the germline V gene. J was trimmed by 6 bases and V by 6 bases; bases with no gene match: 10. CDR3 residues: CASSRTGLSGQPQHF. DNA of the CDR3: TGTGCCAGCAGCCGGACAGGGTTATCAGGTCAGCCCCAGCATTTT.

V gene TRBV27 combines with J gene TRBJ1-1; 9 bases fit TRBD1. Germline V gene data show CDR1 as MNHEY and CDR2 as SMNVEV (reference sequence). The CDR3 runs to 16 residues. Trimming cost V 6 bases and J 3 bases; bases outside gene matches: 11. The CDR3 coding sequence is TGTGCCAGCAGAGAAGTCGCCGGGACAGGGTACACTGAAGCTTTCTTT. Protein: CASREVAGTGYTEAFF.

The rearrangement uses TRBV5-1 and TRBJ2-1, with 12 bases aligning to TRBD1. There are 21 residues in the CDR3. Germline V gives CDR1 SGHRS, CDR2 YFSETQ. The V gene end was trimmed by 4 bases and the J gene end by 7 bases; junction bases not matched to a gene: 24. CDR3 region: CASSGIRDRGPTLAEGNEQFF. The CDR3, as DNA: TGCGCCAGCAGCGGAATCCGGGACAGGGGGCCTACACTAGCGGAGGGAAATGAGCAGTTCTTC.

The rearrangement links TRBV11-2 to TRBJ2-1; TRBD2 matches at 10 bases. From germline, CDR1 is SGHAT and CDR2 FQNNGV. V lost 5 bases to trimming and J lost 8 bases; unmatched junction nucleotides: 9. The CDR3 is 15 residues long. The CDR3: CASSESGRAVDEQFF. CDR3 sequence (DNA): TGTGCCAGCAGCGAGAGCGGGAGGGCTGTAGATGAGCAGTTCTTC.